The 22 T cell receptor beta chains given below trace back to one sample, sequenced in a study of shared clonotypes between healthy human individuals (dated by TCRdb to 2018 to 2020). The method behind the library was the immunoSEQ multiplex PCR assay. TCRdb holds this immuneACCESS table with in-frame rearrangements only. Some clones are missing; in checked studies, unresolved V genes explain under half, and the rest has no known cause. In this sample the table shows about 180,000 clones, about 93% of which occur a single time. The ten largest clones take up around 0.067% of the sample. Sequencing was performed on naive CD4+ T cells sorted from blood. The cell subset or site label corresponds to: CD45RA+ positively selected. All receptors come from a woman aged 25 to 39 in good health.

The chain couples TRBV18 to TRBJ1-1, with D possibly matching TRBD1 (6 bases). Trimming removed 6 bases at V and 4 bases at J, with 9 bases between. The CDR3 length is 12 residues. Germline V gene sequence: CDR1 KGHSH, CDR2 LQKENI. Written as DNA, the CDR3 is TGTGCCAGCTCCACACAGGGCACTGAAGCTTTCTTT. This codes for CASSTQGTEAFF.

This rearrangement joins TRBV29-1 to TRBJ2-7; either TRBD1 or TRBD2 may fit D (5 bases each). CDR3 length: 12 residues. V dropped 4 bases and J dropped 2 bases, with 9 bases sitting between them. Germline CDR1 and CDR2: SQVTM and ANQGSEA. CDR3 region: CSVGDGAYEQYF. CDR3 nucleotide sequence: TGCAGCGTTGGGGACGGAGCCTACGAGCAGTACTTC.

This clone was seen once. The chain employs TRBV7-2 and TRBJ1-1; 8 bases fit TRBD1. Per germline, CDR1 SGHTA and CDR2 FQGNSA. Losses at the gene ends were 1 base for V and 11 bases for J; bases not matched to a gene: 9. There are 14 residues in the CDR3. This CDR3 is CASSLDRQGMAAFF. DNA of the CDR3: TGTGCCAGCAGCTTAGATAGACAGGGGATGGCGGCTTTCTTT.

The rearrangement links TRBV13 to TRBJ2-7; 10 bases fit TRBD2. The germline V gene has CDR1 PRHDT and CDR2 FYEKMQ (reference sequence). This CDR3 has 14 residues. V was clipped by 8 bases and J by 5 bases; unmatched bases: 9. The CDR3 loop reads CASAIAGGSDEQYF. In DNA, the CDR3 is TGTGCCAGCGCCATAGCGGGAGGATCCGACGAGCAGTACTTC. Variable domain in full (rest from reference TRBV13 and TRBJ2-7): AAGVIQSPRHLIKEKRETATLKCYPIPRHDTVYWYQQGPGQDPQFLISFYEKMQSDKGSIPDRFSAQQFSDYHSELNMSSLELGDSALYFCASAIAGGSDEQYFGPGTRLTVT.

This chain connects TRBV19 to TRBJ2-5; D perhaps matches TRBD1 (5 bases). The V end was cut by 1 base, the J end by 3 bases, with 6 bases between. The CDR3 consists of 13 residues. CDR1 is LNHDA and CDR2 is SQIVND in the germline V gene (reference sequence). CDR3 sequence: CASSIVREETQYF. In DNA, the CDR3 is TGTGCCAGTAGTATAGTCAGGGAAGAGACCCAGTACTTC.

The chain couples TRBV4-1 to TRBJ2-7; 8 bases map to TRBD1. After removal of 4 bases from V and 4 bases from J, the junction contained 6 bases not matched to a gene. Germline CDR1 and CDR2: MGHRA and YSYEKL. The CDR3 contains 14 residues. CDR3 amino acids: CASSPRDRTYEQYF. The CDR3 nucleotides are TGCGCCAGCAGCCCCCGGGACAGGACTTACGAGCAGTACTTC.

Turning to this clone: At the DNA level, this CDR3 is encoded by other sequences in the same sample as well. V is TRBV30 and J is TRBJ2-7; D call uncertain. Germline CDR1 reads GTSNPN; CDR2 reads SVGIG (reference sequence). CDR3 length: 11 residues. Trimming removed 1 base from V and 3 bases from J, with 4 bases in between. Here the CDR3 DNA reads TGTGCCTGGAGTGGCAGCTACGAGCAGTACTTC. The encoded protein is CAWSGSYEQYF.

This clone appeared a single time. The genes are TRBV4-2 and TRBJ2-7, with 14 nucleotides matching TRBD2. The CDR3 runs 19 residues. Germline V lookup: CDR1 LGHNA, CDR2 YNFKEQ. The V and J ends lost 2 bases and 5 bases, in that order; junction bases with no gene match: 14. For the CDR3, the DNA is TGTGCCAGCAGCCAAACTTTGCGACTAGCGGGAGGGCAGAAGGACGAGCAGTACTTC. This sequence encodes CASSQTLRLAGGQKDEQYF.

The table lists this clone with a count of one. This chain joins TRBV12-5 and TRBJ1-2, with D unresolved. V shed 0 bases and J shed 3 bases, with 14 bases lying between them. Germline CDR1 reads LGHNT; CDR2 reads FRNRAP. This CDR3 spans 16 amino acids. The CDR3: CASGLVPNNRDYGYTF. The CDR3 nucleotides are TGTGCTAGTGGTTTGGTACCGAATAACCGGGACTATGGCTACACCTTC.

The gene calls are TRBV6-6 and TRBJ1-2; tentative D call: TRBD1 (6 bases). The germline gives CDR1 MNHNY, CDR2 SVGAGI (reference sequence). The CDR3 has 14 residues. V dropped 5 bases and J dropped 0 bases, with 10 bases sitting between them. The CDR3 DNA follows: TGTGCCAGCAGTACGACAGGCGCTAACTATGGCTACACCTTC. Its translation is CASSTTGANYGYTF.

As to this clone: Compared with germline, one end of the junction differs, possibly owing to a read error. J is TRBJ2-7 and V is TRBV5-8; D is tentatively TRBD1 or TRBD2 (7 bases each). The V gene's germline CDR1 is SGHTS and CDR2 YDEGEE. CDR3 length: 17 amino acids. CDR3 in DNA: TGTGCCAGCACCTTGAATAAGAGACAGGGAGGGTCCTACGAGCAGTACTTC. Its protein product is CASTLNKRQGGSYEQYF.

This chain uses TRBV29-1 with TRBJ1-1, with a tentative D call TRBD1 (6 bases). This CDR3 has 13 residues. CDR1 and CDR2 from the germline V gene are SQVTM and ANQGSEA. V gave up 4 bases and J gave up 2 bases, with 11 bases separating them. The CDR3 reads CSVGQQGNTEAFF. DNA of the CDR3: TGCAGCGTTGGTCAACAGGGAAACACTGAAGCTTTCTTT. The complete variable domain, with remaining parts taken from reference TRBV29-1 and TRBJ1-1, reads SAVISQKPSRDICQRGTSLTIQCQVDSQVTMMFWYRQQPGQSLTLIATANQGSEATYESGFVIDKFPISRPNLTFSTLTVSNMSPEDSSIYLCSVGQQGNTEAFFGQGTRLTVV.

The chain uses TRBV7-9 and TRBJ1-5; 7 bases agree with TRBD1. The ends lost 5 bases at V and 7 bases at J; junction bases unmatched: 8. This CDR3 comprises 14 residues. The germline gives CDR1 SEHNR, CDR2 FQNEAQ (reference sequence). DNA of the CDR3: TGTGCCAGCAGCGCCACAGGGGAACTGCAGCCCCAGCATTTT. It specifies CASSATGELQPQHF.

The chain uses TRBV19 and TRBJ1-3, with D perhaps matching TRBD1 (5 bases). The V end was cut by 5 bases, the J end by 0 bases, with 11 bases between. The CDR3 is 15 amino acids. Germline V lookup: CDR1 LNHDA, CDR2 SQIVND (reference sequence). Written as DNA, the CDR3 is TGTGCCAGTAGTCGGGACGGGAGCTCTGGAAACACCATATATTTT. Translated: CASSRDGSSGNTIYF.

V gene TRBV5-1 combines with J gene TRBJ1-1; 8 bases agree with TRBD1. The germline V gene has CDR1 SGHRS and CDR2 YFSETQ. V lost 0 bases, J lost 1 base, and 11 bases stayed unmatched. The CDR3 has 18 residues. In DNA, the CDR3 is TGCGCCAGCAGCTTGGCGGGTAGGCAGGGGGCGCAGAACACTGAAGCTTTCTTT. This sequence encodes CASSLAGRQGAQNTEAFF.

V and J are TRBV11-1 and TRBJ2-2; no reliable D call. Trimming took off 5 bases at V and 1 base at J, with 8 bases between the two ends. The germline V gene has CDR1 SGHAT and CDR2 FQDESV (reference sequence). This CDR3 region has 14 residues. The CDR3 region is CASSPQMNTGELFF. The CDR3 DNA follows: TGTGCCAGCAGCCCACAGATGAACACCGGGGAGCTGTTTTTT.

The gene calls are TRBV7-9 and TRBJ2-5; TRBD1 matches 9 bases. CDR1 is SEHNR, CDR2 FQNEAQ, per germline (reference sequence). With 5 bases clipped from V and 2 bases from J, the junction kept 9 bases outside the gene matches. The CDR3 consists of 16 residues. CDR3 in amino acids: CASSPGQGSDQETQYF. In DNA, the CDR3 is TGTGCCAGCAGCCCGGGACAGGGAAGTGATCAAGAGACCCAGTACTTC. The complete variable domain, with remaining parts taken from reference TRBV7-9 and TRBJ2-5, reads DTGVSQNPRHKITKRGQNVTFRCDPISEHNRLYWYRQTLGQGPEFLTYFQNEAQLEKSRLLSDRFSAERPKGSFSTLEIQRTEQGDSAMYLCASSPGQGSDQETQYFGPGTRLLVL.

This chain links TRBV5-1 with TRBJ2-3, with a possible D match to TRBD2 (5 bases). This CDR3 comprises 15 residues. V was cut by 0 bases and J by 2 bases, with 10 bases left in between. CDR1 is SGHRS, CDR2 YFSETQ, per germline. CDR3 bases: TGCGCCAGCAGCTTGGCCACGGGATACACAGATACGCAGTATTTT. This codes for CASSLATGYTDTQYF.

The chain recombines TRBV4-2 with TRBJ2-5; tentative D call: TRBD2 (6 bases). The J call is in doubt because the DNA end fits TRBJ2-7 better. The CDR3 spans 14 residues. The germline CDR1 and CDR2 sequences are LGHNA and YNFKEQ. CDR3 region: CASSQGGTSYEQYF. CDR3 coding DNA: TGTGCCAGCAGCCAAGGCGGGACTTCTTACGAGCAGTACTTC.

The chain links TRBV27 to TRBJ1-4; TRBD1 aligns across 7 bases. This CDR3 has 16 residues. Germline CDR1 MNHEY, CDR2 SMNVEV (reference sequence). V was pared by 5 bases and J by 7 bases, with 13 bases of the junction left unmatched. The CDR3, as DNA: TGTGCCAGCAGTCCCAACCGACAGGGAGGAGGTGAAAAACTGTTTTTT. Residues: CASSPNRQGGGEKLFF.

The CDR3: CASSIRRLAGGVQETQYF. Here the CDR3 DNA reads TGTGCCAGCAGTATAAGGCGACTAGCGGGAGGTGTACAAGAGACCCAGTACTTC. The chain is built from TRBV2 and TRBJ2-5; 13 nucleotides agree with TRBD2. With V trimmed by 5 bases and J by 2 bases, 11 bases remained unmatched. The CDR3 length is 18 residues. Germline V gene sequence: CDR1 SNHLY, CDR2 FYNNEI.

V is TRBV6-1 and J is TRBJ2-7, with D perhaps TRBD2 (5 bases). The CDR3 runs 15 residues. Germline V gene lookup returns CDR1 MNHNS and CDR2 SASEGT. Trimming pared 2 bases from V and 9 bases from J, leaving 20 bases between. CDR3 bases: TGTGCCAGCAGTGAATATGAGACTATCGCTAAAGGGCAGTACTTC. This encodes CASSEYETIAKGQYF.